Following are 27 T cell receptor beta chains from one sample sequenced in a study of patients and donors after allogeneic stem cell transplantation (dated by TCRdb to between 2020 and 2021). Library method: RT-PCR. Sequencing instrument: NextSeq 550. Through fastp at Q25 and MiXCR, TCRdb rebuilt clones from the public reads, retaining in-frame beta chains. Records with the same CDR3 protein are collapsed into one entry carrying the most frequent genes and DNA. Across this sample there are 410,000 or so distinct CDR3 sequences, with around 15% seen only once. Clones ranked in the top ten supply about 7% of the sample. Sequencing input: blood, either unsorted or a sorted T cell fraction (not recorded which). These receptors were collected from a human donor who was either an allogeneic HSCT recipient or a stem cell or donor lymphocyte infusion donor (not recorded which). It is not recorded whose cells these are; they may come from a transplant donor.

This clonotype came up many times. V usage is TRBV5-1 and J usage is TRBJ2-5; possible D gene TRBD1, 5 bases. V was clipped by 7 bases and J by 5 bases, with 15 bases between them. Germline V gene lookup returns CDR1 SGHRS and CDR2 YFSETQ. This CDR3 is 13 amino acids long. The CDR3 nucleotides read TGCGCCAGCGTTCGGATCCCAGGGGAGACCCAGTACTTC. This encodes CASVRIPGETQYF. The variable domain in full, with the rest retrieved from reference TRBV5-1 and TRBJ2-5, is KAGVTQTPRYLIKTRGQQVTLSCSPISGHRSVSWYQQTPGQGLQFLFEYFSETQRNKGNFPGRFSGRQFSNSRSEMNVSTLELGDSALYLCASVRIPGETQYFGPGTRLLVL.

This sequence joins TRBV2 and TRBJ2-7, with D possibly TRBD1 on 7 matching bases. V shed 6 bases and J shed 6 bases, with 21 bases lying between them. Germline assignment: CDR1 SNHLY and CDR2 FYNNEI. CDR3 length: 15 amino acids. The CDR3 DNA reads TGTGCCAGCAGGGGGGGTTTAAAGACAGGGCTCGAGCAGTACTTC. As protein: CASRGGLKTGLEQYF. The full variable domain, in which reference TRBV2 and TRBJ2-7 provide the parts outside the CDR3, is EPEVTQTPSHQVTQMGQEVILRCVPISNHLYFYWYRQILGQKVEFLVSFYNNEISEKSEIFDDQFSVERPDGSNFTLKIRSTKLEDSAMYFCASRGGLKTGLEQYFGPGTRLTVT.

This clonotype was found a few times. The chain joins TRBV13 to TRBJ2-7; 7 bases map to TRBD1. The CDR3 has 14 amino acids. Germline-derived CDR1 and CDR2 are PRHDT and FYEKMQ (reference sequence). The junction had 2 bases not matched to a gene; V was cut back by 3 bases and J by 0 bases. CDR3 in amino acids: CASSLGTDSYEQYF. The CDR3 nucleotides read TGTGCCAGCAGCTTGGGGACAGACTCCTACGAGCAGTACTTC.

This chain links TRBV27 with TRBJ1-1; D is ambiguous. V lost 5 bases and J lost 4, with 17 bases in between. The CDR3 is 15 residues long. The V gene's germline CDR1 is MNHEY and CDR2 SMNVEV (reference sequence). CDR3 sequence: CASSPSVLGGTEAFF. CDR3 DNA sequence: TGTGCCAGCAGTCCCTCCGTGTTAGGCGGCACTGAAGCTTTCTTT.

This clonotype was observed a few times. This sequence joins TRBV6-2 or TRBV6-3 and TRBJ2-3; maybe TRBD1 (5 bases). CDR3 size: 16 residues. CDR1 is MNHEY, CDR2 SVGEGT, per germline. The V end was cut by 5 bases, the J end by 1 base, with 16 bases between. CDR3: CASSPLRGLGTDTQYF. The DNA of the CDR3 is TGTGCCAGCAGTCCCTTAAGGGGATTGGGCACAGATACGCAGTATTTT.

This clonotype was seen only a few times. The chain has TRBV4-1 and TRBJ1-2; D gene unclear. Trimming took 4 bases from V and 5 from J, leaving 14 bases between them. Germline CDR1 MGHRA, CDR2 YSYEKL. This CDR3 has 14 residues. The DNA of the CDR3 is TGCGCCAGCAGCCCTGACCCCGGCGGATATGGCTACACCTTC. Residues: CASSPDPGGYGYTF.

The chain recombines TRBV7-9 with TRBJ1-3, with D tentatively TRBD1 (5 bases). This CDR3 is 17 amino acids long. V was pared by 0 bases and J by 3 bases, with 15 bases between. Germline V gene lookup returns CDR1 SEHNR and CDR2 FQNEAQ (reference sequence). The CDR3 protein is CASSLAASGRGGNTIYF. The CDR3 nucleotides read TGTGCCAGCAGCTTAGCGGCTTCAGGGCGCGGTGGAAACACCATATATTTT.

This clonotype was recorded a few times. V is TRBV5-6 and J is TRBJ2-1; a possible D gene is TRBD2 (6 bases). Germline V lookup: CDR1 SGHDT, CDR2 YYEEEE. V lost 6 bases, J lost 10 bases, and 26 bases lay in between. This CDR3 has 16 amino acids. The CDR3 region has the DNA TGTGCCAGCACCCTATCCGGGACTGACCCCCGGCAGGAGCAGTTCTTC. It encodes CASTLSGTDPRQEQFF.

This clonotype was picked up a small number of times. V gene TRBV20-1 combines with J gene TRBJ2-7, with no clear D. The CDR3 contains 14 residues. V lost 3 bases and J lost 4, with 16 bases in between. Germline CDR1 DFQATT, CDR2 SNEGSKA (reference sequence). Here the CDR3 DNA reads TGCAGTGCTAGCATAGGCCCTTACCATTACGAGCAGTACTTC. Translating gives CSASIGPYHYEQYF.

This clonotype was recorded a few times. The rearrangement links TRBV12-3 or TRBV12-4 to TRBJ1-4, with D tentatively TRBD1 (6 bases). The V gene lost 2 bases and the J gene lost 7 bases, with 8 bases spanning the gap. This CDR3 region has 13 residues. This chain's CDR3 is CASSLRGSEKLFF. The CDR3 DNA sequence: TGTGCCAGCAGTTTAAGGGGGAGTGAAAAACTGTTTTTT.

The chain carries TRBV28 and TRBJ1-2; D call uncertain. The CDR3 length is 14 residues. The V end lost 5 bases, the J end lost 2 bases, and 12 bases lay between the germline ends. CDR1 is MDHEN and CDR2 is SYDVKM in the germline V gene. The CDR3 coding sequence is TGTGCCAGCAGTCCGCGGACGGGGAACTATGGCTACACCTTC. This codes for CASSPRTGNYGYTF.

This clonotype was detected only a few times. The chain uses TRBV20-1 and TRBJ1-2; D gene unclear. This CDR3 contains 14 residues. Germline CDR1 and CDR2: DFQATT and SNEGSKA (reference sequence). V shed 5 bases and J shed 8 bases, with 21 bases lying between them. This chain's CDR3 is CSALIQTAIWGYTF. The DNA for the CDR3 is TGCAGTGCTTTAATCCAGACGGCTATATGGGGCTACACCTTC.

This chain uses TRBV5-1 with TRBJ2-7; the D is unclear. Germline values: CDR1 SGHRS, CDR2 YFSETQ. V lost 3 bases to trimming and J lost 1 base, with 11 bases between them. The CDR3 sequence is 14 residues long. Written as DNA, the CDR3 is TGCGCCAGCAGCTATCGGACGGAATCCTACGAGCAGTACTTC. As protein: CASSYRTESYEQYF.

The chain links TRBV4-1 to TRBJ1-5, with D unclear. CDR3 size: 15 residues. Trimming removed 2 bases from V and 1 base from J, with 9 bases in between. Germline CDR1 MGHRA, CDR2 YSYEKL. DNA of the CDR3: TGCGCCAGCAGCCAACCTGGGTCAAGCAATCAGCCCCAGCATTTT. It specifies CASSQPGSSNQPQHF.

The chain combines TRBV7-9 with TRBJ1-2, with 8 positions matching TRBD1. Germline V gene sequence: CDR1 SEHNR, CDR2 FQNEAQ (reference sequence). There are 14 residues in the CDR3. J gave up 5 bases and V 3 bases, and 5 bases lay outside the gene matches. In DNA, the CDR3 is TGTGCCAGCAGCTTTACGACAGGGGTTTATGGCTACACCTTC. This codes for CASSFTTGVYGYTF.

This clonotype was detected many times. The CDR3 here is CSVGGFSNQPQHF. Here the CDR3 DNA reads TGCAGCGTTGGGGGCTTTAGCAATCAGCCCCAGCATTTT. The chain is built from TRBV29-1 and TRBJ1-5; TRBD1 might be the D (5 bases). Germline V gene sequence: CDR1 SQVTM, CDR2 ANQGSEA. There are 13 residues in the CDR3. V was shortened by 4 bases and J by 0 bases, with 7 bases between the two germline ends.

The J gene is TRBJ2-2, the V gene TRBV3-1, with D tentatively TRBD2 (6 bases). Germline loops: CDR1 LGHDT, CDR2 YNNKEL (reference sequence). The CDR3 contains 15 residues. The V end lost 5 bases, the J end lost 5 bases, and 15 bases lay between the germline ends. CDR3: CASSISEGLTGELFF. Written as DNA, the CDR3 is TGTGCCAGCAGCATATCGGAGGGTTTGACCGGGGAGCTGTTTTTT.

This clonotype turned up a few times. The rearrangement uses TRBV9 and TRBJ2-7; D call uncertain. CDR1 SGDLS and CDR2 YYNGEE come from the germline V gene. The CDR3 totals 14 residues. V was pared by 0 bases and J by 2 bases, with 9 bases between. CDR3 loop: CASSVEQLTYEQYF. For the CDR3, the DNA is TGTGCCAGCAGCGTAGAGCAACTCACCTACGAGCAGTACTTC.

This clonotype was picked up a small number of times. The chain couples TRBV12-3 or TRBV12-4 to TRBJ1-1; D gene unclear. The V end lost 8 bases, the J end lost 5 bases, and 15 bases lay between the germline ends. CDR3 length: 13 amino acids. CDR3 sequence reads: CASGPGILTEAFF. CDR3 in DNA: TGTGCCAGCGGCCCTGGGATACTAACTGAAGCTTTCTTT.

This clonotype was counted a few times. This chain connects TRBV18 to TRBJ1-1; D might be TRBD1 (5 bases). Germline V gene sequence: CDR1 KGHSH, CDR2 LQKENI. This CDR3 is built from 14 residues. V was cut by 6 bases and J by 3 bases, with 14 bases left in between. The CDR3 loop reads CASSRDSSYTEAFF. The CDR3 DNA sequence: TGTGCCAGCTCGCGGGACTCTAGCTACACTGAAGCTTTCTTT.

This clonotype turned up a few times. This chain uses TRBV20-1 with TRBJ1-5, with D unresolved. Trimming stripped 5 bases from V and 7 bases from J, with 18 bases between. Germline V lookup: CDR1 DFQATT, CDR2 SNEGSKA (reference sequence). This CDR3 contains 14 residues. The CDR3 sequence is CSAGGRTSGQPQHF. CDR3 nucleotides: TGCAGTGCTGGAGGGAGGACGTCAGGACAGCCCCAGCATTTT.

This clonotype has a handful of counts. This chain uses TRBV7-9 with TRBJ1-4, with TRBD1 identical over 7 bases. J was trimmed by 2 bases and V by 3 bases; bases with no gene match: 6. The CDR3 is 16 amino acids. Germline V gene lookup returns CDR1 SEHNR and CDR2 FQNEAQ (reference sequence). Here the CDR3 DNA reads TGTGCCAGCAGCTTGCGCGGGACAGTTACTAATGAAAAACTGTTTTTT. Its protein is CASSLRGTVTNEKLFF.

The table lists this clonotype with a few counts. The chain employs TRBV5-6 and TRBJ2-1; D may be TRBD2 (6 bases). This CDR3 has 13 residues. Deletions cut 4 bases from V and 9 bases from J, with 14 bases between. Germline values: CDR1 SGHDT, CDR2 YYEEEE. DNA of the CDR3: TGTGCCAGCAGCAGGGAGGCTAGGGCTGAGCAGTTCTTC. It is translated as CASSREARAEQFF.

This clonotype was counted between two and nine times. V gene TRBV6-4 combines with J gene TRBJ2-3; D gene uncertain. This CDR3 is built from 15 residues. Trimming removed 7 bases from V and 0 bases from J, with 14 bases in between. Germline values: CDR1 MRHNA, CDR2 SNTAGT. This CDR3 reads CASKNAGRSTDTQYF. The CDR3 DNA reads TGTGCCAGCAAAAACGCTGGCAGAAGCACAGATACGCAGTATTTT.

V gene TRBV24-1 combines with J gene TRBJ2-3, with TRBD1 matching over 8 bases. The CDR3 has 15 residues. V lost 4 bases, J lost 5 bases, and 7 bases stayed unmatched. Germline V CDR1 and CDR2: KGHDR, SFDVKD. CDR3 nucleotides: TGTGCCACCAGTGACGCCGGGACAGGCGGAGATACGCAGTATTTT. This translates into CATSDAGTGGDTQYF.

The V and J genes are TRBV20-1 and TRBJ2-5, with D perhaps TRBD2 (6 bases). CDR1 and CDR2 from the germline V gene are DFQATT and SNEGSKA (reference sequence). The CDR3 is made up of 14 amino acids. Trimming removed 5 bases from V and 2 bases from J, with 15 bases in between. As DNA, the CDR3 is TGCAGTGCTTTTACGGGAGAGTGGCAAGAGACCCAGTACTTC. As protein: CSAFTGEWQETQYF.

This clonotype was counted between two and nine times. This chain links TRBV5-1 with TRBJ2-2; tentatively, D is TRBD1 or TRBD2 (5 bases each). Germline loops: CDR1 SGHRS, CDR2 YFSETQ. V was pared by 1 base and J by 6 bases, with 16 bases between. The CDR3 is 16 amino acids. The CDR3 DNA reads as TGCGCCAGCAGCTTGAACCCACCTCGGGGCCCCGGGGAGCTGTTTTTT. Protein: CASSLNPPRGPGELFF.